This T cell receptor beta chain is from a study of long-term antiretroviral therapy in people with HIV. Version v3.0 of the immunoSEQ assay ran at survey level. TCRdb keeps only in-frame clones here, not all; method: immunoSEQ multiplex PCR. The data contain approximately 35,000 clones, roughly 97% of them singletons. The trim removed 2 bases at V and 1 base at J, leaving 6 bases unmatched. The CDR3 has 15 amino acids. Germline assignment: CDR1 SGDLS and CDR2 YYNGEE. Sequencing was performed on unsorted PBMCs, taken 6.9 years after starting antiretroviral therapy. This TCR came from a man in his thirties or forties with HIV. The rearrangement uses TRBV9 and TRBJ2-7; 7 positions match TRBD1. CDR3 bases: TGTGCCAGCAGCGTGGGGAGACAGGGATCCTACGAGCAGTACTTC. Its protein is CASSVGRQGSYEQYF.